This TCR beta chain was recovered during a study of blood T cell repertoires in COVID-19. In the study overall: Acute-phase and convalescent COVID-19 samples originated in the United States, Italy and Spain. T cells, B-cell-depleted T cells, or PBMCs provided the cDNA or gDNA that served as material.

Authors' methods: The authors estimated nucleated cell counts from reference gene primer amplification. The protocol was immunoSEQ multiplex PCR, while the TCRdb copy is restricted to in-frame clones and leaves out a portion. V and J calls and clone size are given by that table; D and trimming were obtained from the DNA. This sample has 180,000 or so clones, with 60% to 85% found just once. At least ten counts were recorded for this clone. This CDR3 comprises 16 residues. Unmatched junction bases numbered 3, after V lost 1 base and J lost 0 bases. Germline V gives CDR1 LGHNA, CDR2 YNFKEQ. This receptor was obtained from a woman aged 50 to 60 with active or convalescent COVID-19. The genes are TRBV4-2 and TRBJ1-2; 9 bases align to TRBD1. The sequencing sample was made of peripheral blood. The CDR3 nucleotides are TGTGCCAGCAGCCAAGCCAGGACAGGGGCTAACTATGGCTACACCTTC. The encoded protein is CASSQARTGANYGYTF.